This T cell receptor (beta chain) was documented in a study of blood T cell repertoires in COVID-19 (dated by TCRdb to about 2020). The study in broad terms: Collaborator samples came from the United States, Italy and Spain and covered acute and convalescent phases of COVID-19. The material from the prospective study consisted of cDNA or gDNA derived from T cells, B-cell-depleted T cells, or PBMCs. Deeply sampled blood TCRbeta repertoires from subjects exposed to, actively infected with, or recovered from COVID-19 were included in the dataset. The repertoires were made available in a free public database intended to serve as a resource for research on the immune response to SARS-CoV-2. The samples were drawn from the first 160 participants of the ongoing ImmuneRACE study and from 1,254 subjects provided by 6 global collaborators. Nearly every sample came with metadata listing a de-identified subject ID, COVID-19 status, age in years and sex. Where available, HLA class I and class II types were taken from metadata supplied by the sample provider and were not determined by assay-based typing. The full study reports these points: The amount of clinical and demographic metadata varied by source and participant and was provided uncurated.

Concerning this clone itself: The antigen it recognizes is unknown. Base qualities are not at hand, and no much larger clone is one base apart.

Including the terminal cysteine and phenylalanine, the CDR3 comprises 14 residues. Left in the record is the CDR3 DNA by itself, 42 bases read in frame from the first base. Per the germline V gene, SGHTA is the CDR1 and FQGNSA is the CDR2. V is cut back by 0 bases and J by 8 bases, with 4 bases in the junction unmatched. TCRbeta CDR3 regions were amplified from genomic DNA by means of the immunoSEQ Assay, a bias-controlled multiplex PCR. The study's own analysis went as follows. Within the assay, amplification of reference gene primers was used to estimate how many nucleated cells each sample contained. To quantify the absolute abundance of each unique TCRbeta CDR3 rearrangement, sequence reads were collapsed and filtered. For each sample, productive Simpson clonality was calculated by taking the square root of Simpson's diversity index across productive rearrangements. As stored in TCRdb, this immuneACCESS dataset retains in-frame rearrangements with V and J assigned. A fraction of the clones does not appear; measured against another copy, unresolved V genes explain less than half of the discrepancy, and the remainder lacks a known reason. V and J calls and clone size follow that table, whereas D and trimming were derived from the DNA. Here the sample has roughly 140,000 clones; approximately 80% occur a single time. Approximately 1.6% of the sample belongs to the ten largest clones.

Enrolling through a virtual design, the prospective study's participants ranged in age from about 18 to 100 years and lived across about two dozen United States geographic areas. Cohort assignment in the prospective study relied on participant-reported clinical history from a screening survey and a study questionnaire. Exposed participants had been in contact with someone with a PCR-confirmed or clinician-diagnosed COVID-19 case within 2 weeks of study entry. In the prospective study, whole blood, serum and a nasopharyngeal or oropharyngeal swab were collected from each participant by mobile phlebotomists. Additional blood draws and questionnaires over an approximately 2-month period could optionally be provided by prospective study participants. Before DNA extraction, blood samples from the prospective study were shipped at room temperature or frozen.

This receptor chain uses TRBV7-2 and TRBJ1-2, with 9 central nucleotides matching TRBD1. Sequenced material: PBMCs or T cells enriched from blood (not recorded which). This clonotype originated in a young woman who had been exposed to COVID-19. The CDR3 is CASSLAGDRDGYTF. The DNA is as follows: TGTGCCAGCAGCTTAGCGGGGGACAGGGACGGCTACACCTTC.